The 19 T cell receptor beta chains below all came from one sample that was sequenced in a study of blood T cell repertoires in COVID-19. Here immunoSEQ multiplex PCR was the method, and the copy in TCRdb shows in-frame clones only, minus some. The sample holds 110,000 to 150,000 clones; roughly 80% are singletons and the top ten take 4.5% to 5%. Source material: peripheral blood. These TCRs come from an older woman with COVID-19, enrolled during active disease.

The J gene is TRBJ1-2, the V gene TRBV30, with D unresolved. This CDR3 has 14 residues. Germline-derived CDR1 and CDR2 are GTSNPN and SVGIG (reference sequence). The germline V and J ends were trimmed by 3 bases and 4 bases, with 15 bases remaining between them. CDR3 bases: TGTGCCTGGAGGGGAGAGTATTCTCCCTATGGCTACACCTTC. This sequence encodes CAWRGEYSPYGYTF. Based on the CDR3 plus reference TRBV30 and TRBJ1-2, the full variable domain is SQTIHQWPATLVQPVGSPLSLECTVEGTSNPNLYWYRQAAGRGLQLLFYSVGIGQISSEVPQNLSASRPQDRQFILSSKKLLLSDSGFYLCAWRGEYSPYGYTFGSGTRLTVV.

This chain connects TRBV6-5 to TRBJ2-1; 9 nucleotides line up with TRBD2. The CDR3 covers 14 residues. The germline gives CDR1 MNHEY, CDR2 SVGAGI. J was trimmed by 4 bases and V by 8 bases; bases with no gene match: 6. This chain's CDR3 is CASSATSGYNEQFF. The CDR3 DNA is TGTGCCAGCTCGGCGACTAGCGGTTACAATGAGCAGTTCTTC.

V usage is TRBV2 and J usage is TRBJ1-1; no definite D call. The CDR3 runs 13 residues. The germline gives CDR1 SNHLY, CDR2 FYNNEI. Trimming left V 6 bases short and J 1 base short, with 9 bases between. CDR3 nucleotide sequence: TGTGCCAGCAGCCTCAGGCAGAACACTGAAGCTTTCTTT. This codes for CASSLRQNTEAFF.

The chain uses TRBV7-9 and TRBJ1-6; 8 bases are shared with TRBD1. V shed 11 bases and J 1 base; nucleotides not matched to a gene: 7. Germline CDR1 SEHNR, CDR2 FQNEAQ (reference sequence). This CDR3 is 15 amino acids long. The CDR3 region has the DNA TGTGCCTTGGGGCAGGGGGCTTCCTATAATTCACCCCTCCACTTT. Its protein product is CALGQGASYNSPLHF.

This rearrangement joins TRBV27 to TRBJ1-1; TRBD1 matches 10 bases. The junction had 9 bases not matched to a gene; V was cut back by 5 bases and J by 3 bases. Germline V gene lookup returns CDR1 MNHEY and CDR2 SMNVEV (reference sequence). The CDR3 runs 16 residues. This CDR3 is CASSPDRGRVDTEAFF. CDR3 nucleotide sequence: TGTGCCAGCAGTCCCGACAGGGGGCGGGTGGACACTGAAGCTTTCTTT.

The genes are TRBV5-6 and TRBJ1-2, with 8 bases that match TRBD1. The germline CDR1 and CDR2 sequences are SGHDT and YYEEEE. J gave up 8 bases and V 0 bases, and 3 bases lay outside the gene matches. The CDR3 runs 13 residues. The chain's CDR3 is CASSLAQGAGYTF. DNA of the CDR3: TGTGCCAGCAGCTTGGCGCAGGGGGCGGGCTACACCTTC.

The genes are TRBV5-6 and TRBJ1-2; 9 bases fit TRBD1. The CDR3 totals 15 residues. Germline loops: CDR1 SGHDT, CDR2 YYEEEE. Losses at the gene ends were 4 bases for V and 8 bases for J; bases not matched to a gene: 12. The CDR3 nucleotides are TGTGCCAGCAGCCCTACTGGGACAGGGCAATACGGCTACACCTTC. It yields the protein CASSPTGTGQYGYTF.

V gene TRBV30 combines with J gene TRBJ1-4; D not certain. The CDR3 covers 15 residues. V was shortened by 1 base and J by 0 bases, with 9 bases between the two germline ends. From germline, CDR1 is GTSNPN and CDR2 SVGIG (reference sequence). The CDR3 DNA reads as TGTGCCTGGAGTGGGACTCTCCCAACTAATGAAAAACTGTTTTTT. Translation gives CAWSGTLPTNEKLFF.

The chain has TRBV7-3 and TRBJ2-1, with D perhaps matching TRBD1 (6 bases). The CDR3 is 15 residues long. Germline loops: CDR1 SGHTA, CDR2 FQGTGA. V was trimmed by 4 bases and J by 3 bases, leaving 13 bases between them. CDR3 sequence (DNA): TGTGCCAGCAGCTCCAGGGGCACCCACTACAATGAGCAGTTCTTC. Translation: CASSSRGTHYNEQFF.

About this clone itself: The sample holds other DNA sequences that translate to the same CDR3. CDR3 in DNA: TGTGCCAGCAGTGAAATTTACAACTACGAGCAGTACTTC. Translated, it gives CASSEIYNYEQYF. The rearrangement links TRBV2 to TRBJ2-7; no clear D. Between the trimmed V and J ends, which lost 2 bases and 3 bases, there was a span of 8 bases. The germline gives CDR1 SNHLY, CDR2 FYNNEI. The CDR3 consists of 13 residues. The whole variable domain, remainder taken from reference TRBV2 and TRBJ2-7, is EPEVTQTPSHQVTQMGQEVILRCVPISNHLYFYWYRQILGQKVEFLVSFYNNEISEKSEIFDDQFSVERPDGSNFTLKIRSTKLEDSAMYFCASSEIYNYEQYFGPGTRLTVT.

V usage is TRBV11-1 and J usage is TRBJ2-3, with D possibly matching TRBD2 (6 bases). Trimming took 6 bases from V and 0 from J, leaving 10 bases between them. Germline V gene data show CDR1 as SGHAT and CDR2 as FQDESV (reference sequence). The CDR3 is 14 residues long. The chain's CDR3 is CASRAGRSTDTQYF. CDR3 in DNA: TGTGCCAGCAGGGCGGGGAGGAGCACAGATACGCAGTATTTT.

The genes are TRBV5-1 and TRBJ2-2, with 10 bases lining up with TRBD1. The V gene's germline CDR1 is SGHRS and CDR2 YFSETQ. This CDR3 contains 15 residues. V trimming: 4 bases; J trimming: 5 bases; junction bases outside the gene matches: 5. CDR3 amino acids: CASSIRDRGTGELFF. The CDR3, as DNA: TGCGCCAGCAGCATCCGGGACAGGGGAACCGGGGAGCTGTTTTTT.

The rearrangement uses TRBV24-1 and TRBJ2-3, with a tentative D call TRBD1 (6 bases). The V gene's germline CDR1 is KGHDR and CDR2 SFDVKD. The CDR3 is 16 amino acids. V gave up 11 bases and J gave up 0 bases, with 20 bases separating them. The CDR3 loop is CAITRDILGSTDTQYF. DNA for the CDR3: TGTGCCATTACCCGGGACATCTTAGGCAGCACAGATACGCAGTATTTT.

The rearrangement joins TRBV14 to TRBJ2-2; TRBD2 matches at 7 bases. V dropped 1 base and J dropped 0; count of bases not matched to a gene: 2. This CDR3 has 16 amino acids. Germline CDR1 reads SGHDN; CDR2 reads FVKESK. CDR3 DNA sequence: TGTGCCAGCAGCCAAGTGGGGGGGTCGAACACCGGGGAGCTGTTTTTT. Protein sequence: CASSQVGGSNTGELFF.

Only one count was recorded for this clone. The V call is TRBV6-2 or TRBV6-3, the J call TRBJ1-1; possibly TRBD1 for D (5 bases). The length of the CDR3 is 13 residues. Trimming cost V 2 bases and J 8 bases, with 12 bases left between them. Germline lookup yields CDR1 MNHEY and CDR2 SVGEGT. Here the CDR3 DNA reads TGTGCCAGCAGTTACCTCAGCGGGGACGAAGCTTTCTTT. The encoded protein is CASSYLSGDEAFF.

The V gene is TRBV13, the J gene TRBJ1-2; D gene ambiguous. The CDR3 is 15 amino acids. Germline CDR1 and CDR2: PRHDT and FYEKMQ (reference sequence). Trimming took 1 base from V and 0 from J, leaving 9 bases between them. CDR3 DNA sequence: TGTGCCAGCAGCTTAGTGACAACCTCTAACTATGGCTACACCTTC. This gives the protein CASSLVTTSNYGYTF.

The chain links TRBV10-2 to TRBJ2-7; 7 bases are a match to TRBD1. CDR3 size: 14 residues. CDR1 and CDR2 (germline): WSHSY, SAAADI. The J segment lost 3 bases and the V segment lost 6 bases, leaving 8 bases of the junction unmatched. CDR3 amino acids: CASRAGGAIYEQYF. CDR3 coding DNA: TGCGCCAGCAGAGCAGGGGGAGCGATCTACGAGCAGTACTTC.

The chain recombines TRBV4-3 with TRBJ2-2, with 10 positions matching TRBD2. This CDR3 contains 17 residues. Per germline, CDR1 LGHNA and CDR2 YSLEER. The V and J ends lost 1 base and 1 base, in that order; junction bases with no gene match: 3. CDR3 sequence reads: CASSQAASGGNTGELFF. The CDR3 DNA is TGCGCCAGCAGCCAAGCGGCTAGCGGGGGGAACACCGGGGAGCTGTTTTTT.

This sequence joins TRBV6-2 or TRBV6-3 and TRBJ1-2; D may be TRBD1 (5 bases). The germline gives CDR1 MNHEY, CDR2 SVGEGT. The CDR3 is 13 amino acids. Trimming removed 0 bases from V and 8 bases from J, with 10 bases in between. The CDR3 DNA is TGTGCCAGCAGTTACTCGAACGGGGGAGGCTACACCTTC. It translates to CASSYSNGGGYTF.